This T cell receptor beta chain came from a study of blood T cells in healthy people across ages. Together with a sample-barcoded 5' primer, a J-beta primer mix was included in a second PCR lasting about 7 to 11 cycles. Each CDR3 protein gets one entry after TCRdb re-called the 5' RACE reads with MiXCR. The sample gives about 1 million distinct CDR3 sequences, 40% to 55% of which show up once; over 15% is in the top ten. The V segment lost 3 bases and the J segment 3 bases; nucleotides outside the gene matches: 6. The CDR3 has 15 amino acids. The V gene's germline CDR1 is LGHDT and CDR2 YNNKEL (reference sequence). The sample, 7.5 to 10 milliliters of peripheral blood, was drawn from each donor. Only a few counts were recorded for this clonotype.

The rearrangement uses TRBV3-1 and TRBJ2-7; 9 bases match TRBD1. The TCR comes from a woman aged 55-70 years in good health. The sample comprised blood. The CDR3: CASSQAGGQGYEQYF. The CDR3 nucleotides read TGTGCCAGCAGCCAGGCTGGGGGACAGGGCTACGAGCAGTACTTC.